This T cell receptor beta chain was captured by sequencing in a study of control samples from healthy donors and cancer patients. Germline loops: CDR1 SGHVS, CDR2 FNYEAQ. Trimming stripped 1 base from V and 4 bases from J, with 7 bases between. The CDR3 length is 13 residues. The method was immunoSEQ multiplex PCR; TCRdb's version includes in-frame clones alone and lacks a portion of them. The sample consists of around 100,000 clones, 70% to 90% of them appearing once. The chain uses TRBV7-6 and TRBJ1-2; unclear D gene. Sample: blood. This TCR derives from a man aged 25-45 years in good health. The CDR3 loop reads CASSLEPSYGYTF. Written as DNA, the CDR3 is TGTGCCAGCAGCTTAGAGCCGAGCTATGGCTACACCTTC.